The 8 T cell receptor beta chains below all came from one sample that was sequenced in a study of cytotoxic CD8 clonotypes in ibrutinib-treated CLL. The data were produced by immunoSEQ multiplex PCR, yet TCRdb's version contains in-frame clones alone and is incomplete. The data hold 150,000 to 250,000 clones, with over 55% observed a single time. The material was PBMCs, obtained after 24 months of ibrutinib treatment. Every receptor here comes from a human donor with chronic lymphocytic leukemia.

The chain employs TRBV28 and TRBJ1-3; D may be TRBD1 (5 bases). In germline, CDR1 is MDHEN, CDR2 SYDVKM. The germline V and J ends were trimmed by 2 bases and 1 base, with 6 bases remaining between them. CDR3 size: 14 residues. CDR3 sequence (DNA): TGTGCCAGCAGTTTAGGGGGTTCTGGAAACACCATATATTTT. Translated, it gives CASSLGGSGNTIYF.

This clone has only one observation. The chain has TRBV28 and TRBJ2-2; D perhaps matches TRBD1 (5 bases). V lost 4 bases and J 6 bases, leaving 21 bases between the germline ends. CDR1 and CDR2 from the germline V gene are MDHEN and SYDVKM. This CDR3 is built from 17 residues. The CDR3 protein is CASSSWIGARGPGELFF. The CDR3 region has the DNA TGTGCCAGCAGTTCTTGGATAGGGGCAAGGGGTCCCGGGGAGCTGTTTTTT.

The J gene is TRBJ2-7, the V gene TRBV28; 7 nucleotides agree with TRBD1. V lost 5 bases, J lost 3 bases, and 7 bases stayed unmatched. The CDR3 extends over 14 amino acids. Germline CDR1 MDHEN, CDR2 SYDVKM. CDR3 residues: CASSGPTGNYEQYF. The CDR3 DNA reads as TGTGCCAGCAGTGGCCCGACAGGGAACTACGAGCAGTACTTC.

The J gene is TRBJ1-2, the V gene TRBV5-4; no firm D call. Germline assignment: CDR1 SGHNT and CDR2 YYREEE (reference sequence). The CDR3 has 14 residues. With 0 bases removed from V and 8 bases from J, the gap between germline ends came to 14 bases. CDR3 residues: CASSLVSADRGYTF. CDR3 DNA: TGTGCCAGCAGCTTGGTTTCGGCGGACCGAGGCTACACCTTC.

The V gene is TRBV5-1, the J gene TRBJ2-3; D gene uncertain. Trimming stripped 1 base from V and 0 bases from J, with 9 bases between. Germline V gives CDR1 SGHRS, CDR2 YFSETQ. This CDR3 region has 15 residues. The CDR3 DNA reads TGCGCCAGCAGCTTGATTCCGGCCAGCACAGATACGCAGTATTTT. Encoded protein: CASSLIPASTDTQYF.

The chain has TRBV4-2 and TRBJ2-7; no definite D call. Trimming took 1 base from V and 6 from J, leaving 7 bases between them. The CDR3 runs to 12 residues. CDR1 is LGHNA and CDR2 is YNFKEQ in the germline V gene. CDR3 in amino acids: CASSQGLGEQYF. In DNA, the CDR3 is TGTGCCAGCAGCCAAGGACTGGGCGAGCAGTACTTC.

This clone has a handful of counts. CDR3 loop: CAWSVQVEQYF. The CDR3, as DNA: TGTGCCTGGAGTGTACAGGTCGAGCAGTACTTC. The rearrangement links TRBV30 to TRBJ2-7; D perhaps matches TRBD1 (5 bases). This CDR3 contains 11 residues. With 0 bases removed from V and 6 bases from J, the gap between germline ends came to 6 bases. The germline gives CDR1 GTSNPN, CDR2 SVGIG (reference sequence).

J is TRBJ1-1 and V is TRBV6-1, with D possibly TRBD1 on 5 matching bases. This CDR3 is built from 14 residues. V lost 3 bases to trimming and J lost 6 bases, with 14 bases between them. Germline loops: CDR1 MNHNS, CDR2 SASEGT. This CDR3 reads CASSDLRWGAEAFF. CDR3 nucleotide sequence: TGTGCCAGCAGTGATCTCAGGTGGGGCGCTGAAGCTTTCTTT.